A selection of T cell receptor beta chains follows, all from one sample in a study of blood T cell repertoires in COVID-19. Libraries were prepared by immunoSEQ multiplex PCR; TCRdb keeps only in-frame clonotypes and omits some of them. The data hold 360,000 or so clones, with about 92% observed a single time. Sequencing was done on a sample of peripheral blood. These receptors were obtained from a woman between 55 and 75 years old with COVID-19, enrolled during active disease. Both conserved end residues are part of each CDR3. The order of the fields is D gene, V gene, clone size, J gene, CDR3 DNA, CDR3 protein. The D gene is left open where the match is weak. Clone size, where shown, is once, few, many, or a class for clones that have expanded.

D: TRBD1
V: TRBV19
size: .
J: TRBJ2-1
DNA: TGTGCCAGTTACCCGGGACAGGGTATCAGAGAGAATCCGTTCTTC
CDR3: CASYPGQGIRENPFF

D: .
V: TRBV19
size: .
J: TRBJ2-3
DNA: TGTGCCAGTAGTACCAACGTCTACCCAGATACGCAGTATTTT
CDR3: CASSTNVYPDTQYF

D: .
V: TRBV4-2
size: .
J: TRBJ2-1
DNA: TGTGCCAGCAATAACCCTGGGACTTTACACAATGAGCAGTTCTTC
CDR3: CASNNPGTLHNEQFF

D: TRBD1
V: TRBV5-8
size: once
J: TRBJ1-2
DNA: TGTGCCAGCAGCCCCCGGGCAGGGGGCAACTATGGCTACACCTTC
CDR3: CASSPRAGGNYGYTF

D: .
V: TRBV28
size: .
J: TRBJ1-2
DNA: TGTGCCAGCAGTGGGACTCTCCGCGGCTACACCTTC
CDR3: CASSGTLRGYTF

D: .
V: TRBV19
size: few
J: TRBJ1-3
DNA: TGTGCCAGTAGGCCCCTGGGGCTGACCTCTGGAAACACCATATATTTT
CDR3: CASRPLGLTSGNTIYF

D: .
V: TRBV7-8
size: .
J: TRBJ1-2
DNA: TGTGCCAGCAGCTTAGCCACAGGAGTTAACTATGGCTACACCTTC
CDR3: CASSLATGVNYGYTF

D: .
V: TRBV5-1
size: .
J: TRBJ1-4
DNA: TGCGCCAGCAGCTTGGGCGCGGCAACTAATGAAAAACTGTTTTTT
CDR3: CASSLGAATNEKLFF

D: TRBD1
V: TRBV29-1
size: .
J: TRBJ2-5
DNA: TGCAGCGGGGACAGGGGCGGCGAGACCCAGTACTTC
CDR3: CSGDRGGETQYF

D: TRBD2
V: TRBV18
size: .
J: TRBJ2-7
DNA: TGTGCCAGCTCACCGACTAGCGGGGGACCTTACGAGCAGTACTTC
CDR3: CASSPTSGGPYEQYF

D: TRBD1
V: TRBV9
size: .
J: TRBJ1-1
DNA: TGTGCCAGCAAAAACAGGGGCGACACTGAAGCTTTCTTT
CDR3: CASKNRGDTEAFF

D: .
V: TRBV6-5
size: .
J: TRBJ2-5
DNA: TGTGCCAGCAGCAGGGTCAGGCAAGAGACCCAGTACTTC
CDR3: CASSRVRQETQYF

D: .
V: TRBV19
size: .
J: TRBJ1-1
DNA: TGTGCCAGTAGTCCACCCGGGGTTCTGGGCTCTGAAGCTTTCTTT
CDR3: CASSPPGVLGSEAFF